Detailed here is one TCR beta chain. The target antigen is unknown. This entry is derived from a study of T cell therapy after organ transplantation. Whole-study findings and limits: Post-therapy CD8 clonality change correlated inversely with pretherapy clonality.

CDR3 length: 12 residues. V was trimmed by 0 bases and J by 8 bases, leaving 10 bases between them. Germline values: CDR1 GTSNPN, CDR2 SVGIG (reference sequence). Time point meaning: 4-8 weeks after completion of therapy. Generated by immunoSEQ multiplex PCR, the TCRdb table keeps only in-frame clones and is missing some. The table includes 15,000 to 20,000 clones, around 81% detected once. This receptor was taken from a human patient who had received a solid organ transplant and had CMV disease. Some T cells here may be from the graft donor. The sequencing here drew on CD8+ T cells from blood, taken after autologous CMV-specific T cell therapy. V is TRBV30 and J is TRBJ1-2, with D maybe TRBD1 (5 bases). This chain's CDR3 is CAWSVQEGGYTF. As DNA, the CDR3 is TGTGCCTGGAGTGTACAGGAGGGGGGCTACACCTTC.